The clone carrying this T cell receptor (beta chain) has only a few counts. Antigen: not known. This entry belongs to a study of naive and memory T cell subsets. Whole-study findings and limits: Possibly reflecting memory cells re-expressing CD45RA, a few larger clonotypes occurred in naive repertoires, especially CD8.

Both TRBC1 and TRBC2 were covered by a beta constant-region primer of two equimolar oligonucleotides. The ligated cDNA underwent four PCR rounds using SP2 and nested alpha and beta constant-region primers. TCRdb used MiXCR to reprocess the UMI-ligation and nested PCR reads, holding one entry per CDR3 protein. The table records around 100,000 distinct CDR3 sequences, 13% to 15% of them present only once. V was pared by 3 bases and J by 6 bases, with 10 bases between. From germline, CDR1 is DFQATT and CDR2 SNEGSKA (reference sequence). The CDR3 runs to 12 residues. The specimen was naive CD8+ T cells from blood. V gene TRBV20-1 combines with J gene TRBJ2-3, with unresolved D. The receptor was isolated from a human donor in good health. CDR3 amino acids: CSASSEYDTQYF. The CDR3 DNA is TGCAGTGCTAGTTCGGAATACGATACGCAGTATTTT.